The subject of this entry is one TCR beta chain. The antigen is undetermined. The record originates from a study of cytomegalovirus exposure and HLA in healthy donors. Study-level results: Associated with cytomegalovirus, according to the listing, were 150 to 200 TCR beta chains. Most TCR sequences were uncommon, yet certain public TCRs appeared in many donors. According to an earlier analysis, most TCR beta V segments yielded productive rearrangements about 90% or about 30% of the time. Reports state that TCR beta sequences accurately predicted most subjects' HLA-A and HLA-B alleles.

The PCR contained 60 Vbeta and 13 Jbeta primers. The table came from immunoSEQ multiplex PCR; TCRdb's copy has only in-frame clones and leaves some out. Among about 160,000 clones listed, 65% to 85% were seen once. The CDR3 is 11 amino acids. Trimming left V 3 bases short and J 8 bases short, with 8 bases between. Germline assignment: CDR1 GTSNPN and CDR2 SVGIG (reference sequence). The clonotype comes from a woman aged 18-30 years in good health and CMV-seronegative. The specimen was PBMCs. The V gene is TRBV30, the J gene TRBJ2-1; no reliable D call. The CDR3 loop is CAWSFPYEQFF. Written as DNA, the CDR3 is TGTGCCTGGAGCTTCCCTTATGAGCAGTTCTTC.